This is a list of T cell receptor beta chains from one sample in a study of breast tumors, draining lymph nodes, adjacent tissues. TCRdb re-analysed the multiplex PCR reads in MiXCR, keeping a single row per CDR3 protein. The data show roughly 130,000 distinct CDR3 sequences, approximately 20% seen once. The sequencing sample was made of axillary lymph node tissue. The receptors were sampled from a female donor with breast cancer. Some clones in this sample may be carry-over from other donors' samples. CDR3s include the opening cysteine and the closing phenylalanine or tryptophan. The D gene is left open where the match is weak. For some rows the clone size is stated as once, few or many, or as a class when expanded; others skip it.

D gene,J gene,clone size,V gene,CDR3 protein,CDR3 DNA
NA,TRBJ2-7,many,TRBV20-1,CSARWEGGYYEQYF,TGCAGTGCTAGATGGGAGGGGGGATACTACGAGCAGTACTTC
NA,TRBJ2-3,many,TRBV5-4,CASSLRRRSDTQYF,TGTGCCAGCAGCTTGAGGCGGAGATCAGATACGCAGTATTTT
NA,TRBJ2-1,many,TRBV12-3/TRBV12-4,CASSKDGVKINEQFF,TGTGCCAGCAGTAAGGACGGGGTCAAAATCAATGAGCAGTTCTTC
NA,TRBJ2-3,many,TRBV20-1,CSFPGANVDTQYF,TGCAGTTTCCCCGGGGCTAATGTGGATACGCAGTATTTT
NA,TRBJ1-5,many,TRBV6-6,CASTPQERGSNQPQHF,TGTGCCAGCACCCCACAGGAACGGGGGAGCAATCAGCCCCAGCATTTT
NA,TRBJ1-5,NA,TRBV19,CASSTPVRAAPRTQHF,TGTGCCAGTAGTACCCCCGTAAGGGCCGCGCCTCGGACCCAGCATTTT
NA,TRBJ2-5,many,TRBV11-2,CASSLAANSGAQYF,TGTGCCAGCAGCTTAGCGGCGAATTCCGGGGCCCAGTACTTC
TRBD2,TRBJ2-1,many,TRBV6-1,CASTGTSGYNEQFF,TGTGCCAGCACCGGGACTAGCGGATACAATGAGCAGTTCTTC
NA,TRBJ2-5,many,TRBV20-1,CSARDGTGLQETQYF,TGCAGTGCTAGAGATGGAACAGGTTTACAAGAGACCCAGTACTTC
TRBD1,TRBJ2-2,many,TRBV6-6,CASSPFPDRGDTGELFF,TGTGCCAGCAGCCCGTTTCCGGACAGGGGGGACACCGGGGAGCTGTTTTTT
TRBD2,TRBJ2-7,many,TRBV29-1,CSVSNSGTSGGEYF,TGCAGCGTTTCAAATTCCGGGACTAGCGGAGGGGAGTACTTC
NA,TRBJ2-5,many,TRBV7-2,CASSYGTGLETQYF,TGTGCCAGCTCATACGGCACAGGGTTGGAGACCCAGTACTTC
TRBD1,TRBJ1-2,many,TRBV5-4,CASRQTGWADYGYTF,TGTGCCAGCAGACAGACAGGGTGGGCGGACTATGGCTACACCTTC
TRBD1,TRBJ2-7,many,TRBV29-1,CSVAGTGGFHEQYF,TGCAGCGTTGCCGGGACAGGGGGCTTCCACGAGCAGTACTTC
NA,TRBJ2-2,many,TRBV7-2,CASSLVQGGTGELFF,TGTGCCAGCAGCTTAGTCCAGGGTGGGACCGGGGAGCTGTTTTTT
TRBD1,TRBJ1-2,many,TRBV6-1,CASSGQGLNYGYTF,TGTGCCAGCAGTGGACAGGGGCTTAACTATGGCTACACCTTC
NA,TRBJ2-3,many,TRBV7-3,CASSQDLDTQYF,TGTGCCAGCTCCCAGGATCTAGATACGCAGTATTTT
TRBD1,TRBJ2-1,many,TRBV6-8,CASSYPSTGEADCNEQFF,TGTGCCAGCAGTTACCCGTCGACAGGGGAGGCCGATTGCAATGAGCAGTTCTTC
TRBD1,TRBJ1-4,many,TRBV20-1,CSARDLTGRNEKLFF,TGCAGTGCTAGAGATCTGACAGGGAGGAATGAAAAACTGTTTTTT
NA,TRBJ1-2,NA,TRBV28,CASSSQWEGYTF,TGTGCCAGCAGCTCCCAGTGGGAGGGCTACACCTTC
TRBD2,TRBJ2-1,many,TRBV27,CASSPTTSGRGGAQFF,TGTGCCAGCAGCCCTACGACTAGCGGGAGGGGTGGCGCGCAGTTCTTC
TRBD2,TRBJ2-3,many,TRBV7-3,CASSLSGRIKDTQYF,TGTGCCAGCAGCTTAAGCGGGAGGATTAAAGATACGCAGTATTTT
TRBD2,TRBJ2-3,many,TRBV5-1,CASSLDLAGTPSRTVPQYF,TGCGCCAGCAGCTTGGATTTAGCGGGGACCCCAAGCCGGACGGTCCCGCAGTATTTT
NA,TRBJ2-5,many,TRBV20-1,CSARMFRETQYF,TGCAGTGCCAGAATGTTTAGGGAGACCCAGTACTTC
NA,TRBJ2-1,many,TRBV29-1,CSVARYEQFF,TGCAGCGTTGCCCGGTATGAGCAGTTCTTC
TRBD2,TRBJ2-2,NA,TRBV4-1,CASSQATSSGTGELFF,TGCGCCAGCAGCCAAGCGACCTCTAGCGGCACCGGGGAGCTGTTTTTT
NA,TRBJ2-1,many,TRBV20-1,CSASHRGSSYNEQFF,TGCAGTGCTAGTCACCGGGGCAGCTCCTACAATGAGCAGTTCTTC
NA,TRBJ1-4,many,TRBV9,CASSLGVSVGEKLFF,TGTGCCAGCAGCCTGGGAGTGTCGGTTGGTGAAAAACTGTTTTTT
NA,TRBJ1-3,many,TRBV7-9,CASSLRGGDTIYF,TGTGCCAGCAGCTTACGGGGTGGAGACACCATATATTTT
NA,TRBJ2-1,many,TRBV30,CAWSVTSLNEQFF,TGTGCCTGGAGTGTAACTAGCCTTAATGAGCAGTTCTTC
TRBD1,TRBJ1-3,many,TRBV7-2,CASSLRGQGGGNTIYF,TGTGCCAGCAGCTTAAGGGGACAGGGAGGTGGAAACACCATATATTTT
TRBD1,TRBJ1-1,NA,TRBV7-3,CASSLRQGLNTEAFF,TGTGCCAGCAGCCTGAGACAGGGATTGAACACTGAAGCTTTCTTT
NA,TRBJ2-5,many,TRBV2,CASSDNGLAWETQYF,TGTGCCAGCAGTGACAACGGGCTAGCATGGGAGACCCAGTACTTC
NA,TRBJ1-6,many,TRBV7-3,CASSERGGISPLHF,TGTGCCAGCAGCGAAAGGGGGGGCATTTCACCCCTCCACTTT
NA,TRBJ2-1,NA,TRBV24-1,CATKEGGEQFF,TGTGCCACCAAAGAAGGGGGTGAGCAGTTCTTC
NA,TRBJ2-3,many,TRBV29-1,CSVFGETGKADTQYF,TGCAGCGTTTTCGGGGAGACAGGAAAGGCAGATACGCAGTATTTT
TRBD2,TRBJ2-1,many,TRBV7-2,CASSFRTSGGGRQFF,TGTGCCAGCAGCTTCCGGACTAGCGGGGGGGGTCGTCAGTTCTTC
TRBD1,TRBJ2-3,many,TRBV24-1,CATSDLGQGTDTQYF,TGTGCCACCAGTGATCTCGGACAGGGCACAGATACGCAGTATTTT
TRBD1,TRBJ1-4,many,TRBV20-1,CSARPRDRIEKLFF,TGCAGTGCTCGCCCCCGGGACAGAATTGAAAAACTGTTTTTT
NA,TRBJ1-2,many,TRBV7-2,CASSFGQVRDYGYTF,TGTGCCAGCAGCTTCGGACAAGTCCGTGACTATGGCTACACCTTC
TRBD2,TRBJ2-7,many,TRBV6-2/TRBV6-3,CARLGLGREQYF,TGTGCCAGACTTGGACTAGGGCGGGAGCAGTACTTC
TRBD2,TRBJ2-7,many,TRBV6-1,CASSPLYDSGSKQYF,TGTGCCAGCAGTCCCCTATACGACAGCGGGAGTAAGCAGTACTTC
NA,TRBJ2-1,many,TRBV4-1,CASSQESGGPHGEQFF,TGCGCCAGCAGCCAGGAGTCCGGAGGCCCTCATGGTGAGCAGTTCTTC
NA,TRBJ1-5,many,TRBV7-8,CASSPEFRAQHF,TGTGCCAGCAGCCCTGAGTTCAGGGCCCAGCATTTT
TRBD1,TRBJ1-2,few,TRBV18,CASSPPDRVVYGYTF,TGTGCCAGCTCACCACCGGACAGGGTGGTGTATGGCTACACCTTC
NA,TRBJ2-5,NA,TRBV5-1,CASSLRGGDETQYF,TGCGCCAGCAGCTTGCGTGGGGGTGATGAGACCCAGTACTTC
TRBD2,TRBJ2-5,many,TRBV12-3/TRBV12-4,CASSLSAGVETQYF,TGTGCCAGCAGTTTAAGCGCGGGAGTTGAGACCCAGTACTTC